This is a list of T cell receptor beta chains from one sample in a study of T-cell reconstitution after alpha-beta-depleted transplantation in children. TCRdb analysed the PCR reads with MiXCR anew, one entry per CDR3 protein. The sample gives about 640,000 distinct CDR3 sequences, 16% of which show up once; around 0.96% is in the top ten. This specimen was PBMCs from the stem cell graft donor, taken from the stem cell graft. The receptors stem from a human donor who donated a stem cell graft to a child with acute myeloid leukemia. The CDR3 runs from the conserved cysteine through the conserved F or W. A D gene is named only where the DNA matches it firmly. Not all rows give a size; the values are once, few, many and, for expanded clones, a class.

>TRBV7-2|TRBJ2-1|many|.
CASSLRRQYNEQFF
TGTGCCAGCAGCTTAAGGAGGCAGTACAATGAGCAGTTCTTC
>TRBV7-2|TRBJ2-3|.|.
CASSFLGGGGPTDTQYF
TGTGCCAGCAGCTTCTTGGGGGGCGGGGGACCCACAGATACGCAGTATTTT
>TRBV7-2|TRBJ1-5|.|.
CASSRRGSNQPQHF
TGTGCCAGCAGTCGTAGGGGTTCCAATCAGCCCCAGCATTTT
>TRBV7-2|TRBJ1-5|.|TRBD1
CASNAGGSRQPQHF
TGTGCCAGCAATGCAGGGGGCTCACGTCAGCCCCAGCATTTT
>TRBV20-1|TRBJ2-3|many|TRBD2
CSAPWGGGTDTQYF
TGCAGTGCACCTTGGGGGGGGGGCACAGATACGCAGTATTTT
>TRBV5-6|TRBJ1-2|many|.
CASSSADGSYGYTF
TGTGCCAGCAGCTCGGCGGATGGTAGCTATGGCTACACCTTC
>TRBV20-1|TRBJ1-1|.|.
CSALRGGRTEAFF
TGCAGTGCATTGAGGGGGGGGCGCACTGAAGCTTTCTTT
>TRBV7-2|TRBJ2-4|.|TRBD2
CASSRGGGNIQYF
TGTGCCAGCAGCCGCGGGGGAGGGAACATTCAGTACTTC
>TRBV7-6|TRBJ1-2|many|.
CASTTGSYGYTF
TGTGCCAGCACCACAGGTTCCTATGGCTACACCTTC
>TRBV5-1|TRBJ2-1|.|.
CASSLAGGYFSYNEQFF
TGCGCCAGCAGCTTGGCCGGGGGCTACTTCTCCTACAATGAGCAGTTCTTC
>TRBV25-1|TRBJ2-5|few|TRBD1
CASSEDRTGSPKTQYF
TGTGCCAGCAGTGAAGATCGGACAGGCTCTCCCAAGACCCAGTACTTC
>TRBV20-1|TRBJ2-3|many|.
CSASDRGSTDTQYF
TGCAGTGCTAGCGATAGGGGCAGCACAGATACGCAGTATTTT
>TRBV10-3|TRBJ1-6|many|.
CAISGQQEDPDSPLHF
TGTGCCATTTCGGGCCAGCAGGAGGATCCCGATTCACCCCTCCACTTT
>TRBV5-1|TRBJ2-3|few|.
CASSLGSVPTDTQYF
TGCGCCAGCAGCTTGGGATCCGTACCCACAGATACGCAGTATTTT
>TRBV12-3/TRBV12-4|TRBJ2-7|.|TRBD1
CASSLTGGGSYEQYF
TGTGCCAGCAGTCTCACAGGGGGCGGCTCCTACGAGCAGTACTTC
>TRBV6-1|TRBJ1-5|many|TRBD1
CASSKRQGLGNQPQHF
TGTGCCAGCAGTAAAAGACAGGGACTTGGCAATCAGCCCCAGCATTTT
>TRBV29-1|TRBJ1-1|many|TRBD1
CSVVDRVNEAFF
TGCAGCGTTGTAGACAGGGTGAATGAAGCTTTCTTT
>TRBV12-3/TRBV12-4|TRBJ2-7|few|.
CASSSGAASEQYF
TGTGCCAGCAGTTCCGGGGCCGCCTCCGAGCAGTACTTC
>TRBV24-1|TRBJ1-5|few|.
CATSDNGVGTANQPQHF
TGTGCCACCAGTGATAATGGCGTGGGTACCGCCAATCAGCCCCAGCATTTT
>TRBV20-1|TRBJ2-3|many|.
CSASPPGDTQYF
TGCAGTGCTTCCCCCCCCGGGGATACGCAGTATTTT
>TRBV15|TRBJ1-1|.|.
CATSRDWGQGGLNTEAFF
TGTGCCACCAGCAGAGATTGGGGGCAAGGGGGGTTGAACACTGAAGCTTTCTTT
>TRBV7-9|TRBJ1-5|.|.
CASSMSNQPQHF
TGTGCCAGCAGTATGAGCAATCAGCCCCAGCATTTT